This entry features one T cell receptor beta chain sequence. Using immunoSEQ multiplex PCR, the repertoire was profiled, and TCRdb retains in-frame clones only, with some absent. The table records tens of thousands of clones, more than 65% of them present only once. Trimming at V came to 1 base and at J to 7 bases, leaving 8 bases not matched to a gene. Germline V gene sequence: CDR1 SGHNT, CDR2 YENEEA. The CDR3 is made up of 17 amino acids. This sample was taken from a study of blood T cell repertoires in COVID-19. Study in general: Acute-phase and convalescent COVID-19 samples originated in the United States, Italy and Spain.

Material: peripheral blood. The gene calls are TRBV11-3 and TRBJ2-1, with TRBD2 matching over 12 bases. This receptor was obtained from a man in his 60s with acute or convalescent COVID-19. CDR3 amino acids: CASSLGPASGGANEQFF. The CDR3 nucleotides read TGTGCCAGCAGCTTAGGACCGGCTAGCGGGGGGGCGAATGAGCAGTTCTTC.